Listed here are 12 T cell receptor beta chains from one sample, sequenced in a study of blood T cell repertoires in COVID-19. Assay used: immunoSEQ multiplex PCR; TCRdb lists only in-frame clones, some missing. The data contain 250,000 to 300,000 clones, roughly 90% of them singletons. Sequencing was carried out using peripheral blood. The origin of the receptors is a woman in her 30s with COVID-19, enrolled during active disease.

The CDR3 region has the DNA TGTGCCAGCAGCCAAGGAACTTCAGCTCAGGTTGGGTTCGGGGAGCTGTTTTTT. It specifies CASSQGTSAQVGFGELFF. The chain is built from TRBV3-1 (or the pseudogene TRBV3-2) and TRBJ2-2; D uncertain. Trimming removed 1 base at V and 7 bases at J, with 22 bases between. This CDR3 comprises 18 residues. CDR1 is LGHDT, CDR2 YNNKEL, per germline (reference sequence).

The chain carries TRBV6-2 or TRBV6-3 and TRBJ2-3; D is perhaps TRBD2 (5 bases). V lost 5 bases, J lost 6 bases, and 12 bases lay in between. There are 13 residues in the CDR3. Per the germline V gene, CDR1 is MNHEY and CDR2 is SVGEGT. CDR3 region: CASSGLPLDTQYF. The CDR3 region has the DNA TGTGCCAGCAGTGGACTGCCTCTCGATACGCAGTATTTT.

The rearrangement links TRBV2 to TRBJ2-1, with 9 bases matching TRBD2. CDR3 length: 13 amino acids. Trimming cost V 7 bases and J 8 bases; bases outside gene matches: 6. Germline V gives CDR1 SNHLY, CDR2 FYNNEI. The CDR3 protein is CASMREGLDEQFF. The CDR3 coding sequence is TGTGCCAGCATGCGGGAGGGCCTCGATGAGCAGTTCTTC.

This chain links TRBV11-1 with TRBJ2-1; 7 nucleotides match TRBD2. CDR1 and CDR2 (germline): SGHAT, FQDESV (reference sequence). The CDR3 runs 16 residues. After removal of 5 bases from V and 0 bases from J, the junction contained 7 bases not matched to a gene. CDR3 in DNA: TGTGCCAGCAGCCGGTCTAGCGGAGGCTCCTACAATGAGCAGTTCTTC. This encodes CASSRSSGGSYNEQFF.

The CDR3: CASNPQGAHNEQFF. The CDR3, as DNA: TGTGCCAGCAACCCACAGGGGGCCCACAATGAGCAGTTCTTC. V gene TRBV6-2 or TRBV6-3 combines with J gene TRBJ2-1, with 9 positions matching TRBD1. CDR1 is MNHEY, CDR2 SVGEGT, per germline. V lost 7 bases, J lost 5 bases, and 6 bases stayed unmatched. The length of the CDR3 is 14 residues.

On this clone itself: A junction boundary mismatches the germline segment, possibly from a read error. The rearrangement joins TRBV2 to TRBJ1-4; D perhaps matches TRBD1 (6 bases). The CDR3 is 15 amino acids. Per germline, CDR1 SNHLY and CDR2 FYNNEI. The CDR3 region is CASSASGTTNEKLFF. In DNA, the CDR3 is TGTGCCAGCAGTGCCTCCGGGACAACGAATGAAAAACTGTTTTTT. Complete variable domain (other parts from reference TRBV2 and TRBJ1-4): EPEVTQTPSHQVTQMGQEVILRCVPISNHLYFYWYRQILGQKVEFLVSFYNNEISEKSEIFDDQFSVERPDGSNFTLKIRSTKLEDSAMYFCASSASGTTNEKLFFGSGTQLSVL.

The chain couples TRBV11-2 to TRBJ1-1, with unresolved D. The CDR3 covers 13 residues. Trimming stripped 3 bases from V and 6 bases from J, with 11 bases between. Germline CDR1 SGHAT, CDR2 FQNNGV. The CDR3 nucleotides are TGTGCCAGCAGCTTCGGGATGGGGTCTGAAGCTTTCTTT. Translated: CASSFGMGSEAFF. The variable domain in full, completed from reference TRBV11-2 and TRBJ1-1, reads EAGVAQSPRYKIIEKRQSVAFWCNPISGHATLYWYQQILGQGPKLLIQFQNNGVVDDSQLPKDRFSAERLKGVDSTLKIQPAKLEDSAVYLCASSFGMGSEAFFGQGTRLTVV.

Written as DNA, the CDR3 is TGTGCCAGCAGAACCCCGACTCCTTACTTGCAGCAGTACTTC. Amino acid sequence: CASRTPTPYLQQYF. The V gene is TRBV28, the J gene TRBJ2-7; D remains unclear. V was shortened by 6 bases and J by 8 bases, with 20 bases between the two germline ends. The CDR3 totals 14 residues. Looked up from germline, CDR1 is MDHEN and CDR2 is SYDVKM.

This clone was counted a few times. The V gene is TRBV9, the J gene TRBJ2-3, with 10 bases that match TRBD2. The CDR3 loop spans 17 amino acids. CDR1 and CDR2 from the germline V gene are SGDLS and YYNGEE. V lost 0 bases to trimming and J lost 1 base; unmatched junction nucleotides: 5. This CDR3 reads CASSVARLAGGTDTQYF. CDR3 sequence (DNA): TGTGCCAGCAGCGTAGCTCGGCTAGCGGGGGGCACAGATACGCAGTATTTT.

The rearrangement links TRBV27 to TRBJ2-7, with 7 bases fitting TRBD1. The length of the CDR3 is 13 residues. With V trimmed by 4 bases and J by 3 bases, 3 bases remained unmatched. The V gene's germline CDR1 is MNHEY and CDR2 SMNVEV (reference sequence). The CDR3 spells CASSYGTDYEQYF. DNA for the CDR3: TGTGCCAGCAGTTATGGGACAGACTACGAGCAGTACTTC.

The rearrangement joins TRBV19 to TRBJ1-6; D is unresolved. V was cut by 5 bases and J by 4 bases, with 12 bases left in between. The germline V gene has CDR1 LNHDA and CDR2 SQIVND (reference sequence). The CDR3 spans 15 residues. The CDR3 bases are TGTGCCAGTAGTCCCACCGTGAGTTATAATTCACCCCTCCACTTT. It specifies CASSPTVSYNSPLHF.

The chain employs TRBV28 and TRBJ2-2, with TRBD2 as a possible D gene (6 bases). This CDR3 has 17 amino acids. Trimming cost V 5 bases and J 3 bases, with 19 bases left between them. Germline V gene sequence: CDR1 MDHEN, CDR2 SYDVKM. DNA for the CDR3: TGTGCCAGCAGTCATGACCCCACGGGAGTGGACACCGGGGAGCTGTTTTTT. The encoded protein is CASSHDPTGVDTGELFF. Looking up the rest from reference TRBV28 and TRBJ2-2 gives the full variable domain: DVKVTQSSRYLVKRTGEKVFLECVQDMDHENMFWYRQDPGLGLRLIYFSYDVKMKEKGDIPEGYSVSREKKERFSLILESASTNQTSMYLCASSHDPTGVDTGELFFGEGSRLTVL.